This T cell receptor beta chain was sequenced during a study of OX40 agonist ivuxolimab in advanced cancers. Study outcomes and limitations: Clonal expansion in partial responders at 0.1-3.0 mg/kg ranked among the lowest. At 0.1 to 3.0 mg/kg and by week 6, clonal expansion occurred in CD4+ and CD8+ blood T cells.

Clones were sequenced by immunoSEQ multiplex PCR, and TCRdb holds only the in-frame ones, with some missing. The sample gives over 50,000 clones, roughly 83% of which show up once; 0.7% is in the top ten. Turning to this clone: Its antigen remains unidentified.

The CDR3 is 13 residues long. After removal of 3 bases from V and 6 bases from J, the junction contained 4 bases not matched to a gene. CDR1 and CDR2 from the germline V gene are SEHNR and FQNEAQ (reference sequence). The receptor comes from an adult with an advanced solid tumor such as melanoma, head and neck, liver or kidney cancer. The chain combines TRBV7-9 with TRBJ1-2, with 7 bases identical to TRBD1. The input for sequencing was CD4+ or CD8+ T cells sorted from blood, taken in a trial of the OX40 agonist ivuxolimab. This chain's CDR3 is CASSFYRGHGYTF. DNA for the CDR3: TGTGCCAGCAGCTTTTACAGGGGACATGGCTACACCTTC.